This passage covers 13 T cell receptor beta chains from one sample sequenced in a study of identical twins. A single record per CDR3 protein comes from TCRdb applying MiXCR to the 5' RACE reads. Among about 890,000 distinct CDR3 sequences, roughly an eighth were seen once, and the ten largest hold 1.5% to 2%. These data also featured in a second study, about yellow fever vaccine responses in identical twins.

Sample: PBMCs. These receptors all stem from a woman between 18 and 29 years old in good health.

The chain recombines TRBV28 with TRBJ2-7; D is tentatively TRBD1 or TRBD2 (5 bases each). Trimming pared 1 base from V and 2 bases from J, leaving 15 bases between. Germline V gene lookup returns CDR1 MDHEN and CDR2 SYDVKM. The CDR3 is made up of 16 amino acids. This CDR3 reads CASSLSLGRKAYEQYV. The DNA for the CDR3 is TGTGCCAGCAGTTTATCCCTGGGACGGAAAGCCTACGAGCAGTACGTC.

This clonotype was counted ten times or more. CDR3 sequence reads: CAIRAGQDNEQFF. CDR3 DNA sequence: TGTGCCATCAGGGCTGGACAGGACAATGAGCAGTTCTTC. The chain uses TRBV10-3 and TRBJ2-1; 7 nucleotides align to TRBD1. The junction had 4 bases not matched to a gene; V was cut back by 6 bases and J by 5 bases. This CDR3 comprises 13 residues. Germline CDR1 reads ENHRY; CDR2 reads SYGVKD.

This clonotype has only a few counts. At one of its ends the junction is not consistent with the germline gene, which may arise from a read error. J is TRBJ1-3 and V is TRBV5-1, with TRBD1 matching over 8 bases. Germline V gene sequence: CDR1 SGHRS, CDR2 YFSETQ. CDR3 length: 11 residues. In nucleotides, the CDR3 is TGCGCCAGCAGCAGTGGCCGGGACAGGACTTTT. It codes for CASSSGRDRTF. The full variable domain, with the rest looked up from reference TRBV5-1 and TRBJ1-3, is KAGVTQTPRYLIKTRGQQVTLSCSPISGHRSVSWYQQTPGQGLQFLFEYFSETQRNKGNFPGRFSGRQFSNSRSEMNVSTLELGDSALYLCASSSGRDRTFGEGSWLTVV.

This clonotype was detected ten times or more. The V call is TRBV6-5, the J call TRBJ1-3, with D maybe TRBD1 (6 bases). This CDR3 spans 14 amino acids. V gave up 4 bases and J gave up 4 bases, with 11 bases separating them. Germline V lookup: CDR1 MNHEY, CDR2 SVGAGI. CDR3 nucleotide sequence: TGTGCCAGCAGTTCCGACAGGAGAGGAAACACCATATATTTT. Its translation: CASSSDRRGNTIYF.

This clonotype was picked up many times. The chain links TRBV10-3 to TRBJ2-2, with D hard to call. This CDR3 region has 12 residues. Trimming pared 7 bases from V and 1 base from J, leaving 4 bases between. The germline CDR1 and CDR2 sequences are ENHRY and SYGVKD. DNA for the CDR3: TGTGCCATCATGGGGAACACCGGGGAGCTGTTTTTT. Amino acids: CAIMGNTGELFF.

This clonotype was picked up many times. This chain joins TRBV27 and TRBJ2-1, with D unclear. CDR1 is MNHEY and CDR2 is SMNVEV in the germline V gene (reference sequence). V was clipped by 2 bases and J by 5 bases, with 10 bases between them. This CDR3 is built from 14 residues. CDR3 protein: CASSLVARNNEQFF. The DNA of the CDR3 is TGTGCCAGCAGTTTAGTGGCCCGGAACAATGAGCAGTTCTTC.

In its sample, this clonotype was seen a few times. Here the CDR3 reads CASSRRGGTPLNEQFF. The CDR3 DNA follows: TGTGCCAGCAGCCGCCGGGGCGGGACTCCTCTTAATGAGCAGTTCTTC. The V and J genes are TRBV3-1 and TRBJ2-1, with TRBD2 as a possible D gene (6 bases). Germline loops: CDR1 LGHDT, CDR2 YNNKEL (reference sequence). V lost 4 bases and J lost 7, with 20 bases in between. This CDR3 is 16 amino acids long.

This clonotype was observed a handful of times. The V call is TRBV15, the J call TRBJ2-7; possible D gene TRBD1, 6 bases. The CDR3 is 15 amino acids. The germline CDR1 and CDR2 sequences are LNHNV and YYDKDF (reference sequence). V was clipped by 1 base and J by 3 bases, with 13 bases between them. The CDR3 sequence is CATSRGGWTDYEQYF. CDR3 in DNA: TGTGCCACCAGCAGAGGGGGATGGACAGACTACGAGCAGTACTTC.

CDR3 bases: TGTGCCAGCAGTTTAGGACAGCCTAACATTCAGTACTTC. Its translation is CASSLGQPNIQYF. J is TRBJ2-4 and V is TRBV28, with D perhaps TRBD1 (6 bases). This CDR3 contains 13 residues. Germline lookup yields CDR1 MDHEN and CDR2 SYDVKM. The V and J ends lost 2 bases and 7 bases respectively, with 9 bases between them.

This clonotype has just a few counts. The chain uses TRBV19 and TRBJ1-1, with 7 bases lining up with TRBD1. V shed 7 bases, J shed 6 bases, and the junction held 20 bases outside the gene matches. This CDR3 is 17 amino acids long. The germline V gene has CDR1 LNHDA and CDR2 SQIVND (reference sequence). The CDR3 is CASTLTPRQGRIAEAFF. CDR3 nucleotides: TGTGCCAGTACCCTTACCCCCAGACAGGGAAGGATCGCTGAAGCTTTCTTT.

Only a few counts were recorded for this clonotype. The chain carries TRBV20-1 and TRBJ2-5, with D perhaps matching TRBD1 (6 bases). Between the trimmed V and J ends, which lost 3 bases and 5 bases, there was a span of 13 bases. The CDR3 loop spans 13 amino acids. Germline V gives CDR1 DFQATT, CDR2 SNEGSKA (reference sequence). The CDR3 nucleotides are TGCAGTGCTAGGACCACAGGGAGTGAGACCCAGTACTTC. Its protein product is CSARTTGSETQYF.

The chain joins TRBV10-3 to TRBJ2-5, with TRBD1 identical over 7 bases. Per the germline V gene, CDR1 is ENHRY and CDR2 is SYGVKD. This CDR3 has 13 residues. V gave up 7 bases and J gave up 5 bases; unmatched junction bases: 7. The CDR3 reads CAIKGQGDETQYF. Here the CDR3 DNA reads TGTGCCATCAAGGGGCAGGGGGACGAGACCCAGTACTTC.

This sequence joins TRBV7-2 and TRBJ2-5, with D maybe TRBD2 (6 bases). CDR1 is SGHTA, CDR2 FQGNSA, per germline. CDR3 length: 16 residues. V was cut by 5 bases and J by 4 bases, with 20 bases left in between. This chain's CDR3 is CASSQLRSSERETQYF. The CDR3 DNA reads as TGTGCCAGCAGCCAACTTCGGTCTAGCGAGAGAGAGACCCAGTACTTC.